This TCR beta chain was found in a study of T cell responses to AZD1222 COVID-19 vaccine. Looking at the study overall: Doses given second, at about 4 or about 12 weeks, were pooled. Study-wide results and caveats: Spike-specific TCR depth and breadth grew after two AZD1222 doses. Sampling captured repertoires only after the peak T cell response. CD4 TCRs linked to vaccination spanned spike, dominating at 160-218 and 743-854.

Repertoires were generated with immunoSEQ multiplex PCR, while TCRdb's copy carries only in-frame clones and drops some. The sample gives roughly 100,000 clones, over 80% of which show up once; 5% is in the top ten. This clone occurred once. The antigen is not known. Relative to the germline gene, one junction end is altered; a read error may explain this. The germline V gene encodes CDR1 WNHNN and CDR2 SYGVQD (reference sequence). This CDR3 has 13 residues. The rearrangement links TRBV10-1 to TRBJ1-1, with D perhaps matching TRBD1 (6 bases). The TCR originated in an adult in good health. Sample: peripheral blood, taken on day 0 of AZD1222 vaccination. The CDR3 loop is CASSERDNTEAFF. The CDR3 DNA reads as TGCGCCAGCAGTGAGAGGGACAACACCGAAGCTTTCTTT.